The clone carrying this TCR beta chain was seen a single time. Original data processing: Amplification from reference gene primers served as the basis for estimated nucleated cell counts. Method: immunoSEQ multiplex PCR; TCRdb's copy keeps in-frame clones and lacks some. The DNA gave D and trimming, while V, J and clone size come from that table. The sample lists roughly 86,000 clones, roughly 86% occurring once. This record comes from a study of blood T cell repertoires in COVID-19. Overall study: Material from acute and convalescent COVID-19 was sourced from the United States, Italy and Spain. From T cells, B-cell-depleted T cells, or PBMCs came the material, which was cDNA or gDNA.

This CDR3 has 17 residues. The germline V gene has CDR1 SGHAT and CDR2 FQNNGV. Trimming at V came to 5 bases and at J to 5 bases, leaving 17 bases not matched to a gene. What was sequenced was peripheral blood. The gene calls are TRBV11-2 and TRBJ2-5; 7 bases are shared with TRBD1. The clonotype comes from a man aged 40-55 years with acute or convalescent COVID-19. The CDR3 sequence: CASSQWDSIDFRETQYF. DNA for the CDR3: TGTGCCAGCAGCCAATGGGACAGCATCGATTTTCGGGAGACCCAGTACTTC.